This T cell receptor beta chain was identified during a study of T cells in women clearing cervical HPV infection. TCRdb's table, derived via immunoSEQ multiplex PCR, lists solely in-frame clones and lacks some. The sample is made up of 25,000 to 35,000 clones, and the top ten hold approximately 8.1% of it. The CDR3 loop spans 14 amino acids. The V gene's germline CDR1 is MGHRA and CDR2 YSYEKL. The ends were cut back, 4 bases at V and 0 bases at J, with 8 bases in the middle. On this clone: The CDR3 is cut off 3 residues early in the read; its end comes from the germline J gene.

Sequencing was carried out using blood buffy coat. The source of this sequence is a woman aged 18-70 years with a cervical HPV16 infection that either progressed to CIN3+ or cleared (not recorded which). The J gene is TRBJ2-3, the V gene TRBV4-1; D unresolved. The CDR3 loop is CASSPRPSTDTQYF. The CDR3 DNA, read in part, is TGCGCCAGCAGCCCTAGACCAAGCACAGATACG.